The 20 T cell receptor beta chains reported below all come from one sample, sequenced in a study of blood T cell repertoires in COVID-19. Profiled with immunoSEQ multiplex PCR; TCRdb holds only in-frame clones, not every one. Of approximately 200,000 clones detected, around 89% appear once; the ten largest clones hold approximately 1.1%. Sequenced material: PBMCs or T cells enriched from blood (not recorded which). All receptors derive from a man aged 30 to 45 who had recovered from COVID-19.

This clone showed up just once. The V and J genes are TRBV9 and TRBJ2-1; D perhaps matches TRBD1 (6 bases). The CDR3 covers 15 residues. Trimming pared 0 bases from V and 5 bases from J, leaving 12 bases between. CDR1 and CDR2 from the germline V gene are SGDLS and YYNGEE. Written as DNA, the CDR3 is TGTGCCAGCAGCGTAGAGGACAGCTATGACAATGAGCAGTTCTTC. This sequence encodes CASSVEDSYDNEQFF.

J is TRBJ2-2 and V is TRBV5-8, with D possibly TRBD1 on 6 matching bases. This CDR3 has 17 amino acids. V gave up 2 bases and J gave up 0 bases, with 14 bases separating them. Germline lookup yields CDR1 SGHTS and CDR2 YDEGEE. CDR3 protein: CASSFGTHTSNTGELFF. CDR3 nucleotides: TGTGCCAGCAGCTTCGGGACACACACTTCGAACACCGGGGAGCTGTTTTTT. Full variable domain (missing parts from reference TRBV5-8 and TRBJ2-2): EAGVTQSPTHLIKTRGQQATLRCSPISGHTSVYWYQQALGLGLQFLLWYDEGEERNRGNFPPRFSGRQFPNYSSELNVNALELEDSALYLCASSFGTHTSNTGELFFGEGSRLTVL.

V is TRBV7-2 and J is TRBJ2-3; TRBD2 aligns across 8 bases. The CDR3 is 15 residues long. CDR1 SGHTA and CDR2 FQGNSA come from the germline V gene. V was clipped by 1 base and J by 5 bases; unmatched bases: 5. The CDR3 sequence: CASSLVLGRGDTQYF. The CDR3 region has the DNA TGTGCCAGCAGCTTAGTTCTCGGGAGGGGAGATACGCAGTATTTT.

The V call is TRBV28, the J call TRBJ1-6; possible D gene TRBD1, 5 bases. Germline CDR1 is MDHEN and CDR2 is SYDVKM. The CDR3 length is 15 residues. V was shortened by 5 bases and J by 9 bases, with 17 bases between the two germline ends. The CDR3 spells CASSLPPQGLSPLHF. CDR3 sequence (DNA): TGTGCCAGCAGTCTGCCCCCCCAGGGCCTTTCACCCCTCCACTTT.

The chain couples TRBV5-1 to TRBJ2-3; 7 bases fit TRBD1. The CDR3 has 14 amino acids. Germline CDR1 SGHRS, CDR2 YFSETQ. V dropped 4 bases and J dropped 4; count of bases not matched to a gene: 6. The DNA of the CDR3 is TGCGCCAGCAGCCTACCTGGGACAGCAGATACGCAGTATTTT. Protein product: CASSLPGTADTQYF.

J is TRBJ1-1 and V is TRBV12-3 or TRBV12-4; D is undetermined. The V end was cut by 1 base, the J end by 2 bases, with 5 bases between. The CDR3 covers 13 residues. The CDR3, as DNA: TGTGCCAGCAGTTTAGAAACTAACACTGAAGCTTTCTTT. Its translation: CASSLETNTEAFF.

In the case of this clone: This sample includes further DNA sequences coding for the same CDR3. The J gene is TRBJ1-1, the V gene TRBV11-2; D call uncertain. Germline CDR1 and CDR2: SGHAT and FQNNGV. The CDR3 is made up of 13 amino acids. Trimming took off 5 bases at V and 1 base at J, with 8 bases between the two ends. The chain's CDR3 is CASSLTGNTEAFF. CDR3 nucleotides: TGTGCCAGCAGCCTTACGGGGAACACTGAAGCTTTCTTT.

The V and J genes are TRBV24-1 and TRBJ1-4; D is perhaps TRBD1 (5 bases). This CDR3 spans 16 amino acids. Germline V CDR1 and CDR2: KGHDR, SFDVKD. Trimming removed 3 bases at V and 4 bases at J, with 14 bases between. This chain's CDR3 is CATSDDGTPVNEKLFF. The CDR3 DNA is TGTGCCACCAGTGATGATGGGACTCCGGTTAATGAAAAACTGTTTTTT.

The rearrangement links TRBV24-1 to TRBJ2-5, with 11 bases identical to TRBD1. The CDR3 contains 14 residues. The V and J ends lost 5 bases and 7 bases, in that order; junction bases with no gene match: 5. Germline CDR1 and CDR2: KGHDR and SFDVKD. For the CDR3, the DNA is TGTGCCACCAGTGCCGGGACAGGGGGATGGACCCAGTACTTC. Amino acids: CATSAGTGGWTQYF.

J is TRBJ2-1 and V is TRBV30; D may be TRBD2 (5 bases). This CDR3 is built from 14 residues. The germline gives CDR1 GTSNPN, CDR2 SVGIG (reference sequence). V was pared by 6 bases and J by 5 bases, with 17 bases between. The CDR3 protein is CACRSPGRDNEQFF. The CDR3 nucleotides read TGTGCCTGCAGATCCCCGGGAAGGGACAATGAGCAGTTCTTC.

The V and J genes are TRBV28 and TRBJ2-3; weak D call: TRBD2 (5 bases). This CDR3 comprises 14 residues. The V end lost 6 bases, the J end lost 0 bases, and 10 bases lay between the germline ends. Germline CDR1 is MDHEN and CDR2 is SYDVKM. The CDR3 region has the DNA TGTGCCAGCAGCCGCCGGGGAAGCACAGATACGCAGTATTTT. This codes for CASSRRGSTDTQYF.

The chain recombines TRBV19 with TRBJ2-1; 13 nucleotides match TRBD2. With V trimmed by 1 base and J by 9 bases, 6 bases remained unmatched. The germline V gene has CDR1 LNHDA and CDR2 SQIVND (reference sequence). The CDR3 runs 16 residues. The CDR3 loop is CASSIGTSGRWGEQFF. CDR3 DNA sequence: TGTGCCAGTAGTATAGGGACTAGCGGGAGATGGGGTGAGCAGTTCTTC.

This rearrangement joins TRBV4-3 to TRBJ2-1; 7 nucleotides line up with TRBD2. The CDR3 length is 16 residues. Germline assignment: CDR1 LGHNA and CDR2 YSLEER. J lost 7 bases, V lost 0 bases, and 9 bases had no gene match. The CDR3 region has the DNA TGCGCCAGCAGCCAAGATAATCTAGCGGCCGGGAATGAGCAGTTCTTC. Amino acids: CASSQDNLAAGNEQFF.

Concerning this clone itself: The identical CDR3 is also encoded by other nucleotide sequences in the sample. The chain recombines TRBV27 with TRBJ1-5, with 7 nucleotides matching TRBD1. Germline assignment: CDR1 MNHEY and CDR2 SMNVEV (reference sequence). V lost 3 bases and J lost 6; bases outside the gene matches: 5. This CDR3 is 14 amino acids long. The CDR3 sequence is CASSLGQGGQPQHF. The DNA of the CDR3 is TGTGCCAGCAGTTTGGGGCAGGGGGGTCAGCCCCAGCATTTT.

This clone was recorded only once. The chain uses TRBV12-3 or TRBV12-4 and TRBJ2-7; unclear D gene. The CDR3 has 13 residues. Trimming took off 3 bases at V and 3 bases at J, with 9 bases between the two ends. CDR3 in amino acids: CASSFGQLYEQYF. The CDR3 region has the DNA TGTGCCAGCAGTTTTGGGCAGCTCTACGAGCAGTACTTC.

This chain links TRBV4-1 with TRBJ2-1; TRBD2 might be the D (6 bases). Trimming removed 1 base from V and 0 bases from J, with 13 bases in between. The CDR3 has 17 amino acids. The germline CDR1 and CDR2 sequences are MGHRA and YSYEKL. As DNA, the CDR3 is TGCGCCAGCAGCCAAGCTTCCGGGAGTGCCTCCTACAATGAGCAGTTCTTC. Its protein is CASSQASGSASYNEQFF.

The chain has TRBV29-1 and TRBJ1-2, with D uncertain. Trimming shortened V by 5 bases and J by 1 base, and 8 bases separated the two germline ends. The CDR3 consists of 12 residues. Germline V gives CDR1 SQVTM, CDR2 ANQGSEA. CDR3 sequence (DNA): TGCAGCGTTAAAGGAGATAACTATGGCTACACCTTC. It encodes CSVKGDNYGYTF.

The chain carries TRBV5-4 and TRBJ2-1, with 13 bases matching TRBD2. CDR1 is SGHNT and CDR2 is YYREEE in the germline V gene (reference sequence). The CDR3 runs to 16 residues. V lost 4 bases, J lost 0 bases, and 1 base stayed unmatched. CDR3 bases: TGTGCCAGCAGCAGGACTAGCGGGAGCTCCTACAATGAGCAGTTCTTC. It encodes CASSRTSGSSYNEQFF.

The CDR3 here is CASSQPGWREVRTEAFF. In nucleotides, the CDR3 is TGTGCCAGCAGTCAACCCGGTTGGAGGGAGGTGAGAACTGAAGCTTTCTTT. The V and J genes are TRBV7-9 and TRBJ1-1; D is unresolved. This CDR3 spans 17 amino acids. Trimming removed 6 bases from V and 5 bases from J, with 25 bases in between. CDR1 is SEHNR, CDR2 FQNEAQ, per germline (reference sequence). The variable domain in full, with the rest retrieved from reference TRBV7-9 and TRBJ1-1, is DTGVSQNPRHKITKRGQNVTFRCDPISEHNRLYWYRQTLGQGPEFLTYFQNEAQLEKSRLLSDRFSAERPKGSFSTLEIQRTEQGDSAMYLCASSQPGWREVRTEAFFGQGTRLTVV.

V is TRBV29-1 and J is TRBJ1-4, with TRBD1 as a possible D gene (5 bases). V was clipped by 5 bases and J by 7 bases, with 14 bases between them. CDR3 length equals 13 residues. The germline V gene has CDR1 SQVTM and CDR2 ANQGSEA. CDR3 bases: TGCAGCGTTCAGGGAGGAGGTCCTGAAAAACTGTTTTTT. Protein product: CSVQGGGPEKLFF.